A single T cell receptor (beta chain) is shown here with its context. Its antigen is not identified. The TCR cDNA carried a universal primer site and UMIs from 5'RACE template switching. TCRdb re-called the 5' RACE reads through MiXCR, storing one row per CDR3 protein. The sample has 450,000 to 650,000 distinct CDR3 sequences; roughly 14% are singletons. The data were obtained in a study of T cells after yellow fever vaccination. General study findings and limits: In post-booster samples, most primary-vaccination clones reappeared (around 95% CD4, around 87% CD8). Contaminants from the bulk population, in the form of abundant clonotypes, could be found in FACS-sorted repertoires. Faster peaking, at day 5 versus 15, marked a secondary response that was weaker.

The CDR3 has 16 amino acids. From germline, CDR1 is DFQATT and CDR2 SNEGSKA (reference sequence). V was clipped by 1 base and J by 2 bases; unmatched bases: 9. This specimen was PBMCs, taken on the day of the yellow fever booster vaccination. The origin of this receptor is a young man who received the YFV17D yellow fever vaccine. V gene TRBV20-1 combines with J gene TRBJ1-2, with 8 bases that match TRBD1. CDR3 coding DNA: TGCAGTGCTAGAGCCCTGGAGGGGACAGGAAACTATGGCTACACCTTC. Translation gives CSARALEGTGNYGYTF.